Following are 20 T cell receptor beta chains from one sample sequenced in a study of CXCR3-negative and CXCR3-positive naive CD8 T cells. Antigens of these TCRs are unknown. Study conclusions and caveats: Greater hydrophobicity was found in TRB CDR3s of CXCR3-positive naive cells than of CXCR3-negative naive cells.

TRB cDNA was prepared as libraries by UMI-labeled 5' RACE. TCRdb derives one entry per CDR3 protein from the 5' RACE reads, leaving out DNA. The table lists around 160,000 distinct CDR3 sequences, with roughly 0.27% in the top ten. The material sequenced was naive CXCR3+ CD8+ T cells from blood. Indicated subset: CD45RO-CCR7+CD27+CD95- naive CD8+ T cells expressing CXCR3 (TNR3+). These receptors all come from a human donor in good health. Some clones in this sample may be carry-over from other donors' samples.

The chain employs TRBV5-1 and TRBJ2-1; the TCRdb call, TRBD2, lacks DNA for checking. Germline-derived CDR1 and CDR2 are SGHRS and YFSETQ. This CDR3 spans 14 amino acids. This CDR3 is CASSLTSGSTEQFF. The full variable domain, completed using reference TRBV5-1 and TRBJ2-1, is KAGVTQTPRYLIKTRGQQVTLSCSPISGHRSVSWYQQTPGQGLQFLFEYFSETQRNKGNFPGRFSGRQFSNSRSEMNVSTLELGDSALYLCASSLTSGSTEQFFGPGTRLTVL.

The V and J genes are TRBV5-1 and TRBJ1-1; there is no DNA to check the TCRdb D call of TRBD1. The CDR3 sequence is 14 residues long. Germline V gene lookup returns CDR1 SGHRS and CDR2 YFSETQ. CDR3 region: CASSFRGEDTEAFF.

CDR3 sequence reads: CATRSENTDTQYF. The chain joins TRBV3-1 to TRBJ2-3. The V gene's germline CDR1 is LGHDT and CDR2 YNNKEL (reference sequence). The CDR3 is made up of 13 amino acids.

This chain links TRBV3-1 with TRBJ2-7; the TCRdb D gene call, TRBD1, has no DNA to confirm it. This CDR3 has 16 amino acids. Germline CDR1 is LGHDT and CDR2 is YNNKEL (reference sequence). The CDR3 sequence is CASSQPGTGLTYEQYF.

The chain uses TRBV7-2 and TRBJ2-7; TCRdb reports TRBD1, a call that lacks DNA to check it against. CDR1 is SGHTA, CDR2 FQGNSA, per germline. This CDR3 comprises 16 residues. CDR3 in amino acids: CASSPSRDRGSYEQYF.

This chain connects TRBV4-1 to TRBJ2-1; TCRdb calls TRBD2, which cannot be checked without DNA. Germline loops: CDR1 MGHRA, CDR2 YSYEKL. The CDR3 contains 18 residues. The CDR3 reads CASSQGLAGGTGYNEQFF.

This CDR3 reads CASAGREDNTGELFF. V gene TRBV2 combines with J gene TRBJ2-2; as DNA is missing, the TRBD2 call by TCRdb cannot be tested. Germline CDR1 and CDR2: SNHLY and FYNNEI. The CDR3 covers 15 residues.

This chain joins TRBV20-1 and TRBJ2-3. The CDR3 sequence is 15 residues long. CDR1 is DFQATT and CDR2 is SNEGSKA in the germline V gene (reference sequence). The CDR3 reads CSASVLLLSWYTQYF.

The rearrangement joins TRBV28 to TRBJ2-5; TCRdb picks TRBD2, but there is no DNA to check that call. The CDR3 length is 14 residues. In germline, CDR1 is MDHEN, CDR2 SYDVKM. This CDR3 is CASTLSSPQETQYF.

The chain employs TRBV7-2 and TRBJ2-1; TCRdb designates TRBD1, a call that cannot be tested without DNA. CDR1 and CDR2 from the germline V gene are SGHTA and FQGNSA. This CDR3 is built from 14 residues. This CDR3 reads CASSLAAGANEQFF.

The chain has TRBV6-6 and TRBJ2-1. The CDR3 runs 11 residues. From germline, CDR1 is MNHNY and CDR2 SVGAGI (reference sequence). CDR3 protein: CASSFAIEQFF.

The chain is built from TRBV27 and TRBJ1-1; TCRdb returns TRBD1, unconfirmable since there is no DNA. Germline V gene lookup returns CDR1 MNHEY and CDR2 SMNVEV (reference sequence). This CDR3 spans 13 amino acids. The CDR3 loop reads CASSWGVNTEAFF.

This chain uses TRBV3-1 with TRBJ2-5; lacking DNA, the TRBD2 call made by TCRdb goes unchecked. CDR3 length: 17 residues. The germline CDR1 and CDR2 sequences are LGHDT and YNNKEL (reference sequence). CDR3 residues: CASSPGLATDPQETQYF.

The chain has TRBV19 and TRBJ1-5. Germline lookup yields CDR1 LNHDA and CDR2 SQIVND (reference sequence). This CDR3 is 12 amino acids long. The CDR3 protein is CASSIASSTQHF.

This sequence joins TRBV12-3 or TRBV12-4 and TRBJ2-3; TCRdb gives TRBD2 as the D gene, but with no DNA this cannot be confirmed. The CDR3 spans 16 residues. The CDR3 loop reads CASSLTLAGVADTQYF.

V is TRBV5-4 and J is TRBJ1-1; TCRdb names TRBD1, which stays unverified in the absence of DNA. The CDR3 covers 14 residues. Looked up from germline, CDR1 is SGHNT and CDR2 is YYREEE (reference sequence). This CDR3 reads CASSPPGENTEAFF.

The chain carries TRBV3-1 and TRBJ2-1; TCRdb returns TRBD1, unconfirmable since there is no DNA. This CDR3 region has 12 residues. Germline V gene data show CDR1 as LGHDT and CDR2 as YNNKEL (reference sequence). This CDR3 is CATSRQDNEKFF.

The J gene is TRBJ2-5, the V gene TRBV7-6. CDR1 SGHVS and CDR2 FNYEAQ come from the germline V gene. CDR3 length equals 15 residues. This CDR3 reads CASSSEPLFEETQYF.

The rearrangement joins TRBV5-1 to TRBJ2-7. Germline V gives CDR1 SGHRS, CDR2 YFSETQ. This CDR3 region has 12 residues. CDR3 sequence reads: CASSNSLGEQYF.

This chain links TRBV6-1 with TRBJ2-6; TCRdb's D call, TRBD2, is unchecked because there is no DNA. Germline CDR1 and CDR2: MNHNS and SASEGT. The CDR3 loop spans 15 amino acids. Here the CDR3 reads CASSERGSGANVLTF.